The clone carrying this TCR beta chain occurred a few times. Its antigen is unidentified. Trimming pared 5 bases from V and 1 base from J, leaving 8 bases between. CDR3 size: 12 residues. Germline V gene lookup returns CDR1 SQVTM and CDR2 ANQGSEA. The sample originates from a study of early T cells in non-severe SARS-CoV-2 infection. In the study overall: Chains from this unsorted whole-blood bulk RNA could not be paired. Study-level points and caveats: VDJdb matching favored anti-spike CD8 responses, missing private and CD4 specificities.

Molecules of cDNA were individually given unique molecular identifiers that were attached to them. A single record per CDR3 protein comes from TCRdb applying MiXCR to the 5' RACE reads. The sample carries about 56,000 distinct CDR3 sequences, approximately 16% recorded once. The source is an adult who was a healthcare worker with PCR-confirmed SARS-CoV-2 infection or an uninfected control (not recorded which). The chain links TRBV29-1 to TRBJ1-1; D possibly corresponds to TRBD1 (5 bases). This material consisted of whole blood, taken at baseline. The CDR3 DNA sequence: TGCAGCGTTCAGGGATGGAACACTGAAGCTTTCTTT. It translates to CSVQGWNTEAFF.